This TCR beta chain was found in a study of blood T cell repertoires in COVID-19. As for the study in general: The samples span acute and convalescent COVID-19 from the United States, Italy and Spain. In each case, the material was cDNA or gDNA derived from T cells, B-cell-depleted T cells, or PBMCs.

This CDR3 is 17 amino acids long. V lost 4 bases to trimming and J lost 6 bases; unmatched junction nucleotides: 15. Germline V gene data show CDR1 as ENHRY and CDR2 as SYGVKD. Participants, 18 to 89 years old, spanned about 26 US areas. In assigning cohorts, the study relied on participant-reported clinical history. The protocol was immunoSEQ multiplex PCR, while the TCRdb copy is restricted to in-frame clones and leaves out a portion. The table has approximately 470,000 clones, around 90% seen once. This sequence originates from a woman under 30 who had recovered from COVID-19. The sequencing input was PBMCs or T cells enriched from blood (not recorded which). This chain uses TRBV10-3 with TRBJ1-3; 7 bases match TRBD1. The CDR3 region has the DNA TGTGCCATCAGTGCGTACCAGGGAAGGGACAGAGCAAACACCATATATTTT. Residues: CAISAYQGRDRANTIYF.